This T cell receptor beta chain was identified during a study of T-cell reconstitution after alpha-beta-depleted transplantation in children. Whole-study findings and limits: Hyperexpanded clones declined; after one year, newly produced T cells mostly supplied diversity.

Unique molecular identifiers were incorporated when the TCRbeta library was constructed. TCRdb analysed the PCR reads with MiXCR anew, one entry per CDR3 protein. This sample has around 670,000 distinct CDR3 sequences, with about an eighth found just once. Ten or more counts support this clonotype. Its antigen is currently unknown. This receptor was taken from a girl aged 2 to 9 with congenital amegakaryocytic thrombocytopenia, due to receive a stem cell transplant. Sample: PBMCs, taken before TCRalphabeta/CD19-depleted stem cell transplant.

The CDR3 spells CASSFYAGPYEQYF. Here the CDR3 DNA reads TGTGCCAGCAGCTTTTACGCGGGGCCTTACGAGCAGTACTTC. The rearrangement joins TRBV7-2 to TRBJ2-7, with D maybe TRBD2 (6 bases). The germline V and J ends were trimmed by 3 bases and 4 bases, with 13 bases remaining between them. Germline V lookup: CDR1 SGHTA, CDR2 FQGNSA. The CDR3 totals 14 residues.